Following are 26 T cell receptor beta chains from one sample sequenced in a study of blood T cell repertoires in COVID-19 (dated by TCRdb to 2020 to 2022). Receptor amplification or capture employed the immunoSEQ multiplex PCR assay. Drawn from immuneACCESS, this table holds only the in-frame rearrangements with V and J called that TCRdb kept. Clones are partly lost; checked studies trace under half to an unresolved V gene and leave the rest unexplained. Across this sample there are 20,000 to 25,000 clones, with around 90% seen only once. The ten largest clonotypes hold 15% to 20% of the sample. Specimen: peripheral blood. These receptors all stem from a human donor in a cohort sampled during active COVID-19.

The chain has TRBV25-1 and TRBJ2-1, with TRBD1 identical over 9 bases. The germline V gene encodes CDR1 MGHDK and CDR2 SYGVNS. The trim removed 8 bases at V and 14 bases at J, leaving 13 bases unmatched. The CDR3 spans 13 residues. The CDR3 region has the DNA TGTGCCAGCGGGGACAGGGTTACAATGAGGGAGTTCTTC. Its translation: CASGDRVTMREFF.

The rearrangement uses TRBV24-1 and TRBJ2-5; the match to TRBD2 covers 10 bases. The V segment lost 3 bases and the J segment 4 bases; nucleotides outside the gene matches: 4. The CDR3 is 15 amino acids. Germline V gene sequence: CDR1 KGHDR, CDR2 SFDVKD. The CDR3 DNA sequence: TGTGCCACCAGTGATCCCAGGACTAGCGGAGAGACCCAGTACTTC. Translated: CATSDPRTSGETQYF.

The chain joins TRBV5-1 to TRBJ2-3, with 12 bases fitting TRBD2. The CDR3 spans 17 residues. CDR1 and CDR2 (germline): SGHRS, YFSETQ. J gave up 4 bases and V 0 bases, and 6 bases lay outside the gene matches. The CDR3 loop reads CASSLDIGTSGPDTQYF. Here the CDR3 DNA reads TGCGCCAGCAGCTTGGACATCGGGACTAGCGGGCCAGATACGCAGTATTTT.

This clone was seen only once. This sequence joins TRBV18 and TRBJ2-5, with TRBD2 as a possible D gene (5 bases). Germline lookup yields CDR1 KGHSH and CDR2 LQKENI. Trimming cost V 0 bases and J 5 bases, with 10 bases left between them. CDR3 length equals 14 residues. This CDR3 is CASSPPLVAETQYF. In DNA form, the CDR3 reads TGTGCCAGCTCACCACCGCTGGTAGCGGAGACCCAGTACTTC.

The V call is TRBV6-2 or TRBV6-3, the J call TRBJ1-1; 7 bases agree with TRBD1. The junction had 4 bases not matched to a gene; V was cut back by 0 bases and J by 0 bases. Germline V lookup: CDR1 MNHEY, CDR2 SVGEGT. The CDR3 spans 16 residues. The CDR3 DNA reads TGTGCCAGCAGTTACTCATCGGGACAGCTGAACACTGAAGCTTTCTTT. This encodes CASSYSSGQLNTEAFF.

The J gene is TRBJ1-2, the V gene TRBV9, with 8 bases that match TRBD1. There are 16 residues in the CDR3. Germline V gene lookup returns CDR1 SGDLS and CDR2 YYNGEE. Trimming took 3 bases from V and 0 from J; bases not matched to a gene: 7. Written as DNA, the CDR3 is TGTGCCAGCAGCGCCAGACAGGGGTCGACTAACTATGGCTACACCTTC. Translating it yields CASSARQGSTNYGYTF.

Here the CDR3 DNA reads TGTGCTAGTGGATCGACAGCTTTTAATGAAAAACTGTTTTTT. Residues: CASGSTAFNEKLFF. The chain uses TRBV12-5 and TRBJ1-4, with a weak D call TRBD1 (5 bases). This CDR3 is built from 14 residues. The V end was cut by 6 bases, the J end by 4 bases, with 12 bases between. Looked up from germline, CDR1 is LGHNT and CDR2 is FRNRAP.

This clone was counted once. The genes are TRBV7-9 and TRBJ1-2, with 9 positions matching TRBD1. V gave up 4 bases and J gave up 2 bases; unmatched junction bases: 17. Germline V gene data show CDR1 as SEHNR and CDR2 as FQNEAQ (reference sequence). There are 19 residues in the CDR3. CDR3 coding DNA: TGTGCCAGCAGCTCGACGTTGGGGCGCCGGGACAGGGACAACTATGGCTACACCTTC. Its protein is CASSSTLGRRDRDNYGYTF.

This clone was observed a handful of times. The V and J genes are TRBV12-5 and TRBJ1-1; D may be TRBD1 (5 bases). CDR1 and CDR2 (germline): LGHNT, FRNRAP. V was pared by 6 bases and J by 0 bases, with 14 bases between. The CDR3 has 15 residues. The CDR3 DNA follows: TGTGCTAGTGGGCCCGGAGGGGTTCTGAACACTGAAGCTTTCTTT. This gives the protein CASGPGGVLNTEAFF.

The rearrangement joins TRBV7-6 to TRBJ2-1; 9 positions match TRBD2. In germline, CDR1 is SGHVS, CDR2 FNYEAQ. The length of the CDR3 is 14 residues. V trimming: 1 base; J trimming: 10 bases; junction bases outside the gene matches: 5. CDR3 in DNA: TGTGCCAGCAGCTTAGACCCTAGCGGGGTGGAGCAGTTCTTC. It codes for CASSLDPSGVEQFF.

The rearrangement uses TRBV29-1 and TRBJ2-6; maybe TRBD2 (5 bases). The CDR3 spans 15 residues. Deletions cut 3 bases from V and 1 base from J, with 10 bases between. CDR1 is SQVTM and CDR2 is ANQGSEA in the germline V gene. This chain's CDR3 is CSVEVPGSGANVLTF. In DNA form, the CDR3 reads TGCAGCGTTGAGGTTCCGGGGTCTGGGGCCAACGTCCTGACTTTC.

The rearrangement joins TRBV28 to TRBJ2-2; D might be TRBD1 (5 bases). Deletions cut 2 bases from V and 5 bases from J, with 12 bases between. The CDR3 consists of 15 residues. Germline CDR1 MDHEN, CDR2 SYDVKM. The CDR3 DNA reads as TGTGCCAGCAGTTTAGCACCCGCAGGGACCGGGGAGCTGTTTTTT. This translates into CASSLAPAGTGELFF.

The rearrangement links TRBV5-4 to TRBJ1-2; D possibly corresponds to TRBD1 (5 bases). This CDR3 comprises 13 residues. Germline V CDR1 and CDR2: SGHNT, YYREEE (reference sequence). V lost 0 bases to trimming and J lost 14 bases, with 17 bases between them. CDR3 DNA: TGTGCCAGCAGCTTGGGGCAGAGAGACCGGGGGACCTTC. This codes for CASSLGQRDRGTF.

This chain uses TRBV18 with TRBJ2-3, with 8 bases matching TRBD1. Germline lookup yields CDR1 KGHSH and CDR2 LQKENI. The J segment lost 5 bases and the V segment lost 3 bases, leaving 4 bases of the junction unmatched. This CDR3 contains 14 residues. The CDR3: CASSPPTGVDTQYF. Here the CDR3 DNA reads TGTGCCAGCTCACCCCCGACAGGGGTAGATACGCAGTATTTT.

The CDR3 DNA is TGTGCCAGCAGCTCAACTAGCGGGGGGGCGAATGAGCAGTTCTTC. Amino acids: CASSSTSGGANEQFF. This chain joins TRBV11-3 and TRBJ2-1, with 13 bases lining up with TRBD2. J lost 7 bases, V lost 4 bases, and 4 bases had no gene match. Germline V gene sequence: CDR1 SGHNT, CDR2 YENEEA. The CDR3 runs to 15 residues.

This clone has just a few counts. This chain connects TRBV6-2 or TRBV6-3 to TRBJ1-2; 10 nucleotides align to TRBD1. V lost 0 bases to trimming and J lost 6 bases; unmatched junction nucleotides: 4. CDR3 length: 15 residues. CDR1 and CDR2 from the germline V gene are MNHEY and SVGEGT. The CDR3 is CASSYSETGGHGYTF. CDR3 DNA sequence: TGTGCCAGCAGTTACTCGGAGACAGGGGGCCATGGCTACACCTTC.

This sequence joins TRBV14 and TRBJ1-3; 8 positions match TRBD1. V lost 5 bases to trimming and J lost 7 bases; unmatched junction nucleotides: 10. CDR1 and CDR2 (germline): SGHDN, FVKESK. This CDR3 is 15 amino acids long. CDR3 amino acids: CASSFDRGLWNTIYF. In DNA, the CDR3 is TGTGCCAGCAGCTTCGACAGGGGCCTGTGGAACACCATATATTTT.

The V gene is TRBV11-2, the J gene TRBJ2-3; perhaps TRBD1 as D (6 bases). Germline assignment: CDR1 SGHAT and CDR2 FQNNGV. V was cut by 3 bases and J by 5 bases, with 9 bases left in between. CDR3 length: 13 residues. CDR3 sequence reads: CASSFRGVDTQYF. DNA of the CDR3: TGTGCCAGCAGCTTCAGGGGCGTAGATACGCAGTATTTT.

CDR3 bases: TGTGCCAGCAGCAACCGACAGGGGGCACGCACAGATACGCAGTATTTT. It is translated as CASSNRQGARTDTQYF. The J gene is TRBJ2-3, the V gene TRBV5-4; 10 nucleotides align to TRBD1. The CDR3 totals 16 residues. Trimming at V came to 4 bases and at J to 1 base, leaving 6 bases not matched to a gene. Germline V gene data show CDR1 as SGHNT and CDR2 as YYREEE (reference sequence).

This clone was counted a single time. The V and J genes are TRBV10-3 and TRBJ2-7; no definite D call. Trimming stripped 6 bases from V and 6 bases from J, with 12 bases between. CDR1 is ENHRY and CDR2 is SYGVKD in the germline V gene. This CDR3 has 12 amino acids. The CDR3 DNA reads TGTGCCATCAGGGCTGCGGCCGGCGAGCAGTACTTC. Its protein is CAIRAAAGEQYF.

V and J are TRBV25-1 and TRBJ1-2; no firm D call. The V end lost 3 bases, the J end lost 8 bases, and 13 bases lay between the germline ends. Germline V lookup: CDR1 MGHDK, CDR2 SYGVNS. This CDR3 spans 13 amino acids. In DNA form, the CDR3 reads TGTGCCAGCAGTGACCCAGAGGTTTTCGGCTACACCTTC. Its protein is CASSDPEVFGYTF.

This clone is a singleton in its sample. V usage is TRBV6-4 and J usage is TRBJ1-2, with 7 bases identical to TRBD1. Germline assignment: CDR1 MRHNA and CDR2 SNTAGT. The V and J ends lost 3 bases and 4 bases, in that order; junction bases with no gene match: 8. This CDR3 is built from 15 residues. CDR3 in DNA: TGTGCCAGCAGTGAATCTCGGACAGGTTTCTATGGCTACACCTTC. Amino acids: CASSESRTGFYGYTF.

V usage is TRBV4-2 and J usage is TRBJ1-2; D is unresolved. From germline, CDR1 is LGHNA and CDR2 YNFKEQ. The V and J ends lost 0 bases and 0 bases respectively, with 8 bases between them. CDR3 size: 15 residues. CDR3 nucleotides: TGTGCCAGCAGCCAAGAGGGAGGACCTAACTATGGCTACACCTTC. Translated: CASSQEGGPNYGYTF.

The rearrangement joins TRBV19 to TRBJ1-1, with 8 bases lining up with TRBD1. The V gene's germline CDR1 is LNHDA and CDR2 SQIVND (reference sequence). With 9 bases clipped from V and 0 bases from J, the junction kept 9 bases outside the gene matches. The CDR3 loop spans 15 amino acids. The DNA of the CDR3 is TGTGCCAGCTCAATACCGGACAGGGTGAACACTGAAGCTTTCTTT. Encoded protein: CASSIPDRVNTEAFF.

This clone was counted a single time. This rearrangement joins TRBV5-4 to TRBJ1-5, with D uncertain. V dropped 1 base and J dropped 0 bases, with 17 bases sitting between them. The length of the CDR3 is 18 residues. Germline lookup yields CDR1 SGHNT and CDR2 YYREEE (reference sequence). This CDR3 reads CASSLYPPSEDSNQPQHF. The CDR3, as DNA: TGTGCCAGCAGCTTGTATCCCCCCTCCGAGGATAGCAATCAGCCCCAGCATTTT. The whole variable domain, filled in from reference TRBV5-4 and TRBJ1-5, reads ETGVTQSPTHLIKTRGQQVTLRCSSQSGHNTVSWYQQALGQGPQFIFQYYREEENGRGNFPPRFSGLQFPNYSSELNVNALELDDSALYLCASSLYPPSEDSNQPQHFGDGTRLSIL.

The CDR3 loop reads CASSLEGGINEKLFF. CDR3 bases: TGCGCCAGCAGCTTGGAAGGGGGAATCAATGAAAAACTGTTTTTT. V and J are TRBV5-1 and TRBJ1-4, with D maybe TRBD1 (6 bases). Germline V CDR1 and CDR2: SGHRS, YFSETQ. V was shortened by 0 bases and J by 5 bases, with 11 bases between the two germline ends. The CDR3 extends over 15 amino acids.